This record looks at one TCR beta chain sequence and its context. Any history of autoimmune disease or systemic immunosuppression disqualified patients. Blood sampling took place at baseline, cycle 4 day 1, and cycle 7 day 1. The data were taken from a study of OX40 agonist ivuxolimab in advanced cancers. Whole-study context: Allowance was made for prior anti-PD-1, anti-PD-L1 or anti-CTLA-4 therapy, and 35% to 40% had some. Two patients with cutaneous melanoma and one with hepatocellular carcinoma, three in total, showed partial responses.

Trimming removed 3 bases at V and 2 bases at J, with 12 bases between. This CDR3 has 14 residues. Germline-derived CDR1 and CDR2 are SGHNT and YYREEE (reference sequence). Libraries were prepared by immunoSEQ multiplex PCR; TCRdb keeps only in-frame clonotypes and omits some of them. This sample has about 26,000 clones; about 85% occur once, and the top ten carry about 33%. The chain is built from TRBV5-4 and TRBJ2-7; D is possibly TRBD1 (6 bases). The sequencing here drew on CD4+ or CD8+ T cells sorted from blood, taken in a trial of the OX40 agonist ivuxolimab. This receptor was obtained from an adult with an advanced solid tumor such as melanoma, head and neck, liver or kidney cancer. CDR3 bases: TGTGCCAGCAGCTCCTTGGACAGCACCTACGAGCAGTACTTC. Translating gives CASSSLDSTYEQYF. Together with reference TRBV5-4 and TRBJ2-7, the CDR3 gives the full variable domain: ETGVTQSPTHLIKTRGQQVTLRCSSQSGHNTVSWYQQALGQGPQFIFQYYREEENGRGNFPPRFSGLQFPNYSSELNVNALELDDSALYLCASSSLDSTYEQYFGPGTRLTVT.